Following are 9 T cell receptor beta chains from one sample sequenced in a study of T cells after yellow fever vaccination. TCRdb re-called the 5' RACE reads through MiXCR, storing one row per CDR3 protein. The sample includes over 150,000 distinct CDR3 sequences, about 6.2% of them seen just once. This specimen was CD4+ T cells sorted from PBMCs, taken on the day of the first yellow fever vaccination. The receptors derive from a man younger than 35 who received the YFV17D yellow fever vaccine.

The gene calls are TRBV6-5 and TRBJ1-5; D remains unclear. Trimming took 4 bases from V and 5 from J, leaving 15 bases between them. CDR1 and CDR2 from the germline V gene are MNHEY and SVGAGI. This CDR3 region has 15 residues. The CDR3 nucleotides are TGTGCCAGCAGTTCCTTTGGGAATCGGTATCAGCCCCAGCATTTT. Residues: CASSSFGNRYQPQHF.

In this sample, this clonotype turned up many times. The chain employs TRBV11-2 and TRBJ2-7; 7 positions agree with TRBD1. CDR1 is SGHAT, CDR2 FQNNGV, per germline. This CDR3 spans 13 amino acids. The DNA for the CDR3 is TGTGCCAGCAGCTTGGGGGATGCGACAGGGTATAGAGTC. Translated: CASSLGDATGYRV.

This clonotype occurred many times. V and J are TRBV11-3 and TRBJ2-1; D unclear. The CDR3 is 15 amino acids. Germline CDR1 SGHNT, CDR2 YENEEA. Trimming removed 5 bases from V and 4 bases from J, with 15 bases in between. Here the CDR3 reads CASSPGSLPYNEQFF. The CDR3 DNA reads TGTGCCAGCAGCCCCGGGTCCCTCCCATACAATGAGCAGTTCTTC.

With respect to this clonotype: A junction boundary mismatches the germline segment, possibly from a read error. The rearrangement links TRBV7-2 to TRBJ2-2, with TRBD1 identical over 12 bases. This CDR3 has 17 residues. Germline V gene lookup returns CDR1 SGHTA and CDR2 FQGNSA. This chain's CDR3 is CSSSVPGQGAGTGELFF. The CDR3 bases are TGTTCCAGCAGCGTGCCGGGACAGGGGGCCGGAACCGGGGAGCTGTTTTTT. Variable domain in full (rest from reference TRBV7-2 and TRBJ2-2): GAGVSQSPSNKVTEKGKDVELRCDPISGHTALYWYRQSLGQGLEFLIYFQGNSAPDKSGLPSDRFSAERTGGSVSTLTIQRTQQEDSAVYLCSSSVPGQGAGTGELFFGEGSRLTVL.

V usage is TRBV18 and J usage is TRBJ2-3; 11 nucleotides agree with TRBD2. Per germline, CDR1 KGHSH and CDR2 LQKENI. Losses at the gene ends were 3 bases for V and 7 bases for J; bases not matched to a gene: 6. The CDR3 consists of 15 residues. CDR3 coding DNA: TGTGCCAGCTCACCGTTAGCGGGGGGGCCGAATACGCAGTATTTT. It specifies CASSPLAGGPNTQYF.

This clonotype appeared once. A much larger clonotype is one base distant, so this may be a read error. CDR3 nucleotides: TGTACCAGCAGTTCGAGTCCGGGACAGAAGTACCAAGAGACCCAGTACTTC. Encoded protein: CTSSSSPGQKYQETQYF. The rearrangement joins TRBV6-5 to TRBJ2-5; 7 bases line up with TRBD1. Germline values: CDR1 MNHEY, CDR2 SVGAGI. The CDR3 sequence is 17 residues long.

This clonotype came up a few times. The V call is TRBV5-1, the J call TRBJ2-7; maybe TRBD1 (5 bases). Deletions cut 2 bases from V and 5 bases from J, with 14 bases between. This CDR3 is built from 14 residues. Germline-derived CDR1 and CDR2 are SGHRS and YFSETQ. In DNA form, the CDR3 reads TGCGCCAGCAGCTTTGGCCAGGGTGGCGACGAGCAGTACTTC. Amino acid sequence: CASSFGQGGDEQYF. The entire variable domain, with the rest obtained from reference TRBV5-1 and TRBJ2-7, is as follows: KAGVTQTPRYLIKTRGQQVTLSCSPISGHRSVSWYQQTPGQGLQFLFEYFSETQRNKGNFPGRFSGRQFSNSRSEMNVSTLELGDSALYLCASSFGQGGDEQYFGPGTRLTVT.

This clonotype was seen many times. The CDR3 coding sequence is TGTGCCAGCAGGCGGACAGGGGGCTACGAGCAGTACGTC. This translates into CASRRTGGYEQYV. This chain connects TRBV6-1 to TRBJ2-7, with TRBD1 matching over 10 bases. V was clipped by 6 bases and J by 3 bases; unmatched bases: 2. CDR1 and CDR2 from the germline V gene are MNHNS and SASEGT. The CDR3 has 13 residues.

The sample holds many counts of this clonotype. The chain has TRBV27 and TRBJ2-1; 11 nucleotides match TRBD2. CDR1 and CDR2 (germline): MNHEY, SMNVEV (reference sequence). The CDR3 runs to 18 residues. V dropped 3 bases and J dropped 0; count of bases not matched to a gene: 7. The DNA of the CDR3 is TGTGCCAGCAGTTTGCCTAGCGGGGGGCAGAGCTCCTACAATGAGCAGTTCTTC. It yields the protein CASSLPSGGQSSYNEQFF.